The 8 T cell receptor beta chains reported below all come from one sample, sequenced in a study of T cell responses to AZD1222 COVID-19 vaccine. Data came from immunoSEQ multiplex PCR; TCRdb stores just in-frame clones and leaves some out. The sample consists of 95,000 to 120,000 clones, about 82% of them appearing once. Source: peripheral blood, taken on day 0 of AZD1222 vaccination. These receptors came from an adult in good health.

The rearrangement uses TRBV16 and TRBJ2-1, with D uncertain. Germline lookup yields CDR1 KGHSY and CDR2 FQNENV. The V gene lost 0 bases and the J gene lost 9 bases, with 12 bases spanning the gap. This CDR3 region has 14 residues. The CDR3 coding sequence is TGTGCCAGCAGCCAATCCCCGGCCAAGGGTGAGCAGTTCTTC. Encoded protein: CASSQSPAKGEQFF.

The CDR3 DNA sequence: TGCGCCAGCAGCCAATACACAGGGGCGGGAGGCTACACCTTC. It encodes CASSQYTGAGGYTF. The chain carries TRBV4-1 and TRBJ1-2; 7 nucleotides agree with TRBD1. The germline CDR1 and CDR2 sequences are MGHRA and YSYEKL. CDR3 size: 14 residues. J lost 8 bases, V lost 2 bases, and 8 bases had no gene match.

The J gene is TRBJ2-1, the V gene TRBV5-1, with 10 positions matching TRBD1. The germline CDR1 and CDR2 sequences are SGHRS and YFSETQ. The CDR3 is 16 amino acids. J was trimmed by 8 bases and V by 5 bases; bases with no gene match: 13. CDR3 sequence reads: CASRRGRQGAMDEQFF. The CDR3 nucleotides are TGCGCCAGCAGGAGGGGCCGACAGGGGGCCATGGATGAGCAGTTCTTC.

The chain's CDR3 is CASSYSRGADQPQHF. In nucleotides, the CDR3 is TGTGCCAGCAGTTACTCTCGGGGGGCCGATCAGCCCCAGCATTTT. The chain employs TRBV6-2 or TRBV6-3 and TRBJ1-5, with D possibly TRBD1 on 6 matching bases. Germline CDR1 MNHEY, CDR2 SVGEGT. V was cut by 0 bases and J by 5 bases, with 11 bases left in between. This CDR3 has 15 amino acids.

The J gene is TRBJ1-5, the V gene TRBV3-1 (or the pseudogene TRBV3-2); 7 nucleotides line up with TRBD1. Germline values: CDR1 LGHDT, CDR2 YNNKEL (reference sequence). This CDR3 comprises 16 residues. The ends lost 3 bases at V and 5 bases at J; junction bases unmatched: 10. The CDR3 coding sequence is TGTGCCAGCAGCCATTGGGCAGGGGGAGTCCATCAGCCCCAGCATTTT. The encoded protein is CASSHWAGGVHQPQHF.

The sample holds one count of this clone. The rearrangement uses TRBV6-5 and TRBJ2-3, with a tentative D call TRBD2 (5 bases). The CDR3 is made up of 15 amino acids. The V gene lost 6 bases and the J gene lost 0 bases, with 13 bases spanning the gap. Looked up from germline, CDR1 is MNHEY and CDR2 is SVGAGI. The CDR3 is CASRISAESTDTQYF. As DNA, the CDR3 is TGTGCCAGCAGAATCTCAGCGGAGAGCACAGATACGCAGTATTTT.

This clone was found once. The V call is TRBV24-1, the J call TRBJ1-1; 8 positions agree with TRBD1. Germline V gene sequence: CDR1 KGHDR, CDR2 SFDVKD. This CDR3 spans 15 amino acids. With V trimmed by 3 bases and J by 1 base, 3 bases remained unmatched. The CDR3 here is CATSDPGTGNTEAFF. The CDR3 DNA is TGTGCCACCAGTGATCCTGGGACAGGGAACACTGAAGCTTTCTTT.

The V gene is TRBV15, the J gene TRBJ1-4, with D possibly being TRBD1 (5 bases). The CDR3 sequence is 13 residues long. Deletions cut 5 bases from V and 4 bases from J, with 8 bases between. Germline CDR1 and CDR2: LNHNV and YYDKDF (reference sequence). CDR3 sequence reads: CATSRGGNEKLFF. CDR3 coding DNA: TGTGCCACCAGCCGGGGGGGTAATGAAAAACTGTTTTTT.